The rows below give T cell receptor beta chains drawn from one sample of a study of blood T cell repertoires in COVID-19. Data came from immunoSEQ multiplex PCR; TCRdb stores just in-frame clones and leaves some out. The sample records about 250,000 clones, approximately 85% being singletons. The sample consisted of PBMCs or T cells enriched from blood (not recorded which). These TCRs come from a woman aged 50 to 60 with acute COVID-19. The CDR3 runs from the conserved cysteine through the conserved F or W. A D gene is named only where the DNA matches it firmly. Expanded clones get a size class; other rows say once, few or many, or leave the size out.

DNA,CDR3,J,size,V,D
TGTGCCTGGAGTCTCGGGATTAGCAATCAGCCCCAGCATTTT,CAWSLGISNQPQHF,TRBJ1-5,.,TRBV30,.
TGCGCCAGCAGCTTGGAACAGGGTAGGGTCGCTGAAGCTTTCTTT,CASSLEQGRVAEAFF,TRBJ1-1,many,TRBV5-1,.
TGTGCCAGTAGTATAGAAGGGGGTCGCAAGGAGACCCAGTACTTC,CASSIEGGRKETQYF,TRBJ2-5,.,TRBV19,.
TGTGCCATCAGTGAAGACAGATTAGACTATGGCTACACCTTC,CAISEDRLDYGYTF,TRBJ1-2,.,TRBV10-3,.
TGCGCCAGCAGCTTTATAGGGACAGGGAAGGTCTACACCTTC,CASSFIGTGKVYTF,TRBJ1-2,.,TRBV5-1,TRBD1
TGCAGCGTTGAAGAGGTCAGGGGGCGGGGTACCGGGGAGCTGTTTTTT,CSVEEVRGRGTGELFF,TRBJ2-2,.,TRBV29-1,TRBD1
TGTGCCAGCTCACCGCCGACAGCAAACTATGGCTACACCTTC,CASSPPTANYGYTF,TRBJ1-2,.,TRBV18,.
TGTGCCAGCAGCCAAGGCAACCGGGGAGGGTACCAAGAGACCCAGTACTTC,CASSQGNRGGYQETQYF,TRBJ2-5,.,TRBV14,TRBD2
TGTGCCTGGAGCACCAGGAATAAGGGGTATCAGCCCCAGCATTTT,CAWSTRNKGYQPQHF,TRBJ1-5,.,TRBV30,.
TGTGCCAGCAGTGAAATCGGGGGACAGGGTATTCGGCAGTACTTC,CASSEIGGQGIRQYF,TRBJ2-7,.,TRBV6-1,TRBD1
TGTGCCAGCAGCGTAGACAGGGTCGAAGGTACTGAAGCTTTCTTT,CASSVDRVEGTEAFF,TRBJ1-1,.,TRBV9,.
TGTGCCATCAGTGAGTCGACGGCGGGCGCCTACAATGAGCAGTTCTTC,CAISESTAGAYNEQFF,TRBJ2-1,once,TRBV10-3,.
TGTGCCAGCAGCTTGGCGGCAGGGAATGGCTACACCTTC,CASSLAAGNGYTF,TRBJ1-2,.,TRBV7-2,.
TGTGCCAGCAGCCAAGACGAAGGGGTTAACACCGGGGAGCTGTTTTTT,CASSQDEGVNTGELFF,TRBJ2-2,.,TRBV4-2,.
TGTGCCAGCAGTGAAGGCCGACAGGTCGTGAGGTATGGCTACACCTTC,CASSEGRQVVRYGYTF,TRBJ1-2,.,TRBV6-1,.
TGTGCCAGCAGCCGGGACAGGGGGCGTCAGCCCCAGCATTTT,CASSRDRGRQPQHF,TRBJ1-5,few,TRBV2,TRBD1
TGTGCCAGTAGGGGTTTGGGCGATTCACCCCTCCACTTT,CASRGLGDSPLHF,TRBJ1-6,.,TRBV19,.
TGTGCCAGCAGCCGTTCAGGGGTAGACACCGGGGAGCTGTTTTTT,CASSRSGVDTGELFF,TRBJ2-2,.,TRBV11-2,.
TGTGCCAGCAGTGACAGGGGCGGAGCTAATGAAAAACTGTTTTTT,CASSDRGGANEKLFF,TRBJ1-4,.,TRBV6-2/TRBV6-3,TRBD1
TGCAGCGTTGAAGTTAGCTCATTGGGTGGCTACACCTTC,CSVEVSSLGGYTF,TRBJ1-2,.,TRBV29-1,.
TGTGCCAGTAGTATACAAACCACAGGGAGCACTGAAGCTTTCTTT,CASSIQTTGSTEAFF,TRBJ1-1,.,TRBV19,.
TGTGCCAGCTCAAGGAAACAAGGGGACGAGCAGTACTTC,CASSRKQGDEQYF,TRBJ2-7,.,TRBV18,.
TGTGCCAGCACCCCTAGCGGGGGGCTCTCCTACAATGAGCAGTTCTTC,CASTPSGGLSYNEQFF,TRBJ2-1,.,TRBV9,TRBD2
TGTGCCAGCAGCCAAGAGCTCAGGACAGGGCCAGTATCACCCCTCCACTTT,CASSQELRTGPVSPLHF,TRBJ1-6,.,TRBV14,TRBD1
TGCAGCGCCTTACTAGCGGGGGGGTACAATGAGCAGTTCTTC,CSALLAGGYNEQFF,TRBJ2-1,.,TRBV29-1,TRBD2
TGCGCCAGCAGCCAAGATATTAACACCGGGGAGCTGTTTTTT,CASSQDINTGELFF,TRBJ2-2,.,TRBV4-3,.
TGTGCCAGTAGTATTGGGGCAGGGTCGGAGACCCAGTACTTC,CASSIGAGSETQYF,TRBJ2-5,.,TRBV19,.
TGTGCCAGCAGTAAAAGCCCGGGACTTTGGGACTATGGCTACACCTTC,CASSKSPGLWDYGYTF,TRBJ1-2,.,TRBV27,.
TGTGCCAGCAGCTTACCTACAGGGGCCACTGAAGCTTTCTTT,CASSLPTGATEAFF,TRBJ1-1,.,TRBV11-1,TRBD1
TGTGCCAGCTCACCCGGTGGTTTCGGGCAGCCCCAGCATTTT,CASSPGGFGQPQHF,TRBJ1-5,.,TRBV18,.
TGCAGTGCTAGATGGGAGGCTGAAGCTTTCTTT,CSARWEAEAFF,TRBJ1-1,.,TRBV20-1,.
TGTGCCAGCAGCTACCGACAGGGAAAACTGTTTTTT,CASSYRQGKLFF,TRBJ1-4,.,TRBV5-6,TRBD1
TGTGCCAGCAGTTACTTGGCACGACAGGGAAGCGAGCAGTACTTC,CASSYLARQGSEQYF,TRBJ2-7,.,TRBV6-5,TRBD1
TGTGCCAGCAGCGTGGGACAGGGCCACACTGAAGCTTTCTTT,CASSVGQGHTEAFF,TRBJ1-1,few,TRBV5-4,TRBD1
TGTGCCAGTAGTCAGCGGGGGCGACAGTTCACCGGGGAGCTGTTTTTT,CASSQRGRQFTGELFF,TRBJ2-2,.,TRBV19,TRBD2
TGTGCCAGCAGAAGCACAGTGAACACTGAAGCTTTCTTT,CASRSTVNTEAFF,TRBJ1-1,.,TRBV2,.
TGCGCCAGCAGGACGGGGGGTCCCGCAGATACGCAGTATTTT,CASRTGGPADTQYF,TRBJ2-3,.,TRBV5-1,TRBD2
TGTGCCAGCGGCGCTCTGGGCCGACAAGAGACCCAGTACTTC,CASGALGRQETQYF,TRBJ2-5,.,TRBV2,.
TGTGCCAGCAGCGCAACAGGGAACTATGGCTACACCTTC,CASSATGNYGYTF,TRBJ1-2,.,TRBV7-9,.
TGTGCCTGGAGTCGAGAACAGGAGAATTCACCCCTCCACTTT,CAWSREQENSPLHF,TRBJ1-6,.,TRBV30,.
TGCACCAGCAGCCTCGGACAGGGGTCTGGAAACACCATATATTTT,CTSSLGQGSGNTIYF,TRBJ1-3,.,TRBV1,.
TGTGCCAGCAGCTTCTCACAGGGGGCCTACGAGCAGTACTTC,CASSFSQGAYEQYF,TRBJ2-7,.,TRBV7-2,TRBD1
TGTGCCAGCAGCTTGGGCAGGGGGGCAGAGACCCAGTACTTC,CASSLGRGAETQYF,TRBJ2-5,few,TRBV7-9,.
TGTGCCAGCAGTTTTGTGGGGACAGGGGGAGATACGCAGTATTTT,CASSFVGTGGDTQYF,TRBJ2-3,.,TRBV27,TRBD1
TGTGCCAGCAGCCCACGGACAGGGGGCGCGGGAGGGTATGGCTACACCTTC,CASSPRTGGAGGYGYTF,TRBJ1-2,.,TRBV7-8,TRBD1
TGCGCCAGCAGCCAAGTGGGGCGCGGGAGCTCCTACAATGAGCAGTTCTTC,CASSQVGRGSSYNEQFF,TRBJ2-1,once,TRBV4-3,TRBD2
TGTGCCAGCAGCGCAGGGTCTCAAGAGACCCAGTACTTC,CASSAGSQETQYF,TRBJ2-5,.,TRBV6-5,.
TGTGCCAGCAGCTCAGGGGGTGGGGTGCCCCAGCATTTT,CASSSGGGVPQHF,TRBJ1-5,once,TRBV12-3/TRBV12-4,TRBD1
TGTGCCAGTAGTGGCCGCCAGGGGGCCAGAGGTATAAGCAATCAGCCCCAGCATTTT,CASSGRQGARGISNQPQHF,TRBJ1-5,.,TRBV19,TRBD1
TGCGCCAGCAGGGAAGGGGTACGCGGCACTGAAGCTTTCTTT,CASREGVRGTEAFF,TRBJ1-1,.,TRBV10-2,.